Shown below are 30 T cell receptor beta chains from a single sample sequenced in a study of spatial heterogeneity in lung cancer. TCRdb called the 5' RACE reads again in MiXCR, with one record for every CDR3 protein. The repertoire consists of roughly 15,000 distinct CDR3 sequences, with 7.5% to 10% occurring once and the leading ten covering about 33%. Time point noted: sample taken at primary tumor resection. Unsorted tumor, nontumor lung tissue or cryopreserved PBMC supplied the whole RNA. The sample was PBMCs, taken at surgery. The receptors here all came from a female donor with early-stage non-small cell lung cancer.

At least ten counts were recorded for this clonotype. The V gene is TRBV11-3, the J gene TRBJ2-3; D possibly uses TRBD1 or TRBD2 (5 bases each). CDR1 is SGHNT, CDR2 YENEEA, per germline. This CDR3 has 15 residues. V was pared by 6 bases and J by 0 bases, with 13 bases between. As DNA, the CDR3 is TGTGCCAGCAGTTGGGGGACGGGTAGCACAGATACGCAGTATTTT. The encoded protein is CASSWGTGSTDTQYF.

This clonotype has at least ten counts. The chain links TRBV11-2 to TRBJ2-2; no clear D. Germline lookup yields CDR1 SGHAT and CDR2 FQNNGV. This CDR3 has 15 residues. Trimming removed 0 bases from V and 4 bases from J, with 9 bases in between. CDR3 region: CASSLDPVFTGELFF. The CDR3 bases are TGTGCCAGCAGCTTAGATCCAGTCTTCACCGGGGAGCTGTTTTTT.

With respect to this clonotype: Being one base from a much bigger clone, this may be a read error. V is TRBV5-1 and J is TRBJ2-7; D unresolved. V lost 3 bases and J 3 bases, leaving 13 bases between the germline ends. Germline V CDR1 and CDR2: SGHRS, YFSETQ. The CDR3 is made up of 14 amino acids. The CDR3 bases are TGCGCCAGCAGCTCGTCCCCATCCGACTACGAGCAGTACTTC. Its translation: CASSSSPSDYEQYF.

In this sample, this clonotype turned up many times. V is TRBV5-1 and J is TRBJ1-5, with D uncertain. The ends were cut back, 0 bases at V and 8 bases at J, with 9 bases in the middle. The CDR3 is 13 residues long. CDR1 and CDR2 from the germline V gene are SGHRS and YFSETQ. CDR3 region: CASSLEGWEPQHF. CDR3 sequence (DNA): TGCGCCAGCAGCTTGGAAGGTTGGGAGCCCCAGCATTTT.

The sample holds many counts of this clonotype. This sequence joins TRBV10-3 and TRBJ2-5, with 8 positions matching TRBD2. V lost 3 bases, J lost 5 bases, and 5 bases stayed unmatched. The germline gives CDR1 ENHRY, CDR2 SYGVKD. The CDR3 length is 14 residues. For the CDR3, the DNA is TGTGCCATCAGTGACCCTAGCGGGTGGGAGACCCAGTACTTC. It encodes CAISDPSGWETQYF.

In its sample, this clonotype is medium-sized (0.01 to 0.1%). This chain connects TRBV7-9 to TRBJ2-7; TRBD1 aligns across 9 bases. V shed 0 bases and J 2 bases; nucleotides not matched to a gene: 5. Germline V gives CDR1 SEHNR, CDR2 FQNEAQ (reference sequence). CDR3 length: 16 amino acids. CDR3 sequence reads: CASSLATGTGTYEQYF. CDR3 nucleotide sequence: TGTGCCAGCAGCTTAGCAACCGGGACAGGGACCTACGAGCAGTACTTC.

This clonotype has at least ten counts. This CDR3 is CASSPLESTGNTEAFF. CDR3 bases: TGTGCCAGCTCACCACTCGAATCTACAGGGAACACTGAAGCTTTCTTT. The chain couples TRBV18 to TRBJ1-1, with D maybe TRBD1 (5 bases). V was clipped by 1 base and J by 1 base, with 13 bases between them. This CDR3 comprises 16 residues. The germline V gene encodes CDR1 KGHSH and CDR2 LQKENI.

V usage is TRBV5-5 and J usage is TRBJ1-5; D is ambiguous. The V end lost 4 bases, the J end lost 7 bases, and 12 bases lay between the germline ends. The germline V gene encodes CDR1 SGHKS and CDR2 YYEKEE (reference sequence). This CDR3 is built from 13 residues. Here the CDR3 reads CASSVSFGQPQHF. The CDR3 region has the DNA TGTGCCAGCAGCGTTAGTTTCGGGCAGCCCCAGCATTTT.

This clonotype occurred a few times. The CDR3, as DNA: TGTGCCAGCAGCTCAAGGGGGGGAGAAAACATTCAGTACTTC. It codes for CASSSRGGENIQYF. The chain joins TRBV5-4 to TRBJ2-4; a weak D match, TRBD2 (7 bases). This CDR3 region has 14 residues. V dropped 3 bases and J dropped 5 bases, with 12 bases sitting between them. CDR1 is SGHNT and CDR2 is YYREEE in the germline V gene (reference sequence).

This clonotype is judged medium-sized (0.01 to 0.1%). V usage is TRBV2 and J usage is TRBJ2-7, with 9 positions matching TRBD1. This CDR3 comprises 18 residues. Germline V gene data show CDR1 as SNHLY and CDR2 as FYNNEI. Germline trimming cut 0 bases from V and 4 bases from J; bases unmatched to any gene: 13. The CDR3 protein is CASSEAPSSGTGSYEQYF. DNA of the CDR3: TGTGCCAGCAGTGAAGCACCCTCCTCCGGGACAGGGTCATACGAGCAGTACTTC.

Ten or more counts support this clonotype. This chain joins TRBV2 and TRBJ1-5; D is unclear. The V end lost 2 bases, the J end lost 7 bases, and 15 bases lay between the germline ends. CDR3 length: 15 residues. Germline loops: CDR1 SNHLY, CDR2 FYNNEI. CDR3 loop: CASSERARVGQPQHF. The CDR3 nucleotides are TGTGCCAGCAGTGAACGGGCGAGGGTAGGCCAGCCCCAGCATTTT.

The table lists this clonotype with many counts. J is TRBJ2-2 and V is TRBV7-2; D is perhaps TRBD2 (6 bases). The V gene's germline CDR1 is SGHTA and CDR2 FQGNSA. V was trimmed by 5 bases and J by 1 base, leaving 23 bases between them. The CDR3 has 19 residues. CDR3 in amino acids: CASSPTVAGYFLNTGELFF. DNA of the CDR3: TGTGCCAGCAGCCCTACCGTGGCGGGATATTTCCTGAACACCGGGGAGCTGTTTTTT.

This clonotype occurred many times. This chain connects TRBV12-3 or TRBV12-4 to TRBJ2-3; D is undetermined. Trimming took off 7 bases at V and 4 bases at J, with 18 bases between the two ends. CDR3 length: 15 amino acids. CDR3 sequence: CASKPWDHRADTQYF. The CDR3 DNA reads as TGTGCCAGCAAGCCTTGGGATCATCGGGCAGATACGCAGTATTTT.

In its sample, this clonotype was seen a few times. The rearrangement links TRBV7-3 to TRBJ2-2, with 9 positions matching TRBD1. Germline trimming cut 5 bases from V and 7 bases from J; bases unmatched to any gene: 5. The CDR3 totals 14 residues. Germline V gene data show CDR1 as SGHTA and CDR2 as FQGTGA. The CDR3 DNA follows: TGTGCCAGCAGCATTACAGGGGGCGTCGGGGAGCTGTTTTTT. Its protein is CASSITGGVGELFF.

There are many counts of this clonotype. V is TRBV6-5 and J is TRBJ2-7, with D possibly being TRBD2 (5 bases). In germline, CDR1 is MNHEY, CDR2 SVGAGI. The CDR3 totals 15 residues. Trimming pared 0 bases from V and 4 bases from J, leaving 13 bases between. The CDR3: CASSYSWGEEYEQYF. CDR3 nucleotide sequence: TGTGCCAGCAGTTACTCGTGGGGAGAAGAATACGAGCAGTACTTC.

This clonotype has at least ten counts. The chain links TRBV6-2 or TRBV6-3 to TRBJ2-3; weak D call: TRBD1 (5 bases). Germline CDR1 and CDR2: MNHEY and SVGEGT. This CDR3 comprises 14 residues. Deletions cut 8 bases from V and 2 bases from J, with 14 bases between. This CDR3 reads CASRRWGPTDTQYF. The CDR3 DNA follows: TGTGCCAGCCGCAGGTGGGGCCCCACAGATACGCAGTATTTT.

This clonotype was recorded a few times. V and J are TRBV4-3 and TRBJ2-2; no clear D. Germline V gene sequence: CDR1 LGHNA, CDR2 YSLEER. This CDR3 contains 16 residues. V lost 0 bases and J 3 bases, leaving 11 bases between the germline ends. CDR3 region: CASSQDGSHYTGELFF. CDR3 coding DNA: TGCGCCAGCAGCCAAGATGGTAGCCACTACACCGGGGAGCTGTTTTTT.

This clonotype was seen more than once but under ten times. The rearrangement links TRBV3-1 to TRBJ2-1; possible D gene TRBD1, 6 bases. Trimming removed 4 bases at V and 7 bases at J, with 20 bases between. Germline assignment: CDR1 LGHDT and CDR2 YNNKEL (reference sequence). This CDR3 has 16 amino acids. CDR3 nucleotide sequence: TGTGCCAGCAGCCCCTCCCGCGGGCAGGGGCTGAATGAGCAGTTCTTC. Residues: CASSPSRGQGLNEQFF.

This clonotype was detected ten times or more. The V and J genes are TRBV11-2 and TRBJ2-3; TRBD1 might be the D (7 bases). The CDR3 spans 15 residues. Trimming removed 7 bases at V and 0 bases at J, with 14 bases between. CDR1 SGHAT and CDR2 FQNNGV come from the germline V gene. The CDR3 spells CASTSGGLSTDTQYF. Here the CDR3 DNA reads TGTGCCAGCACTTCAGGGGGACTTAGCACAGATACGCAGTATTTT.

This clonotype is labeled as medium-sized. V gene TRBV27 combines with J gene TRBJ2-3; D is undetermined. Trimming took 2 bases from V and 3 from J, leaving 6 bases between them. This CDR3 region has 13 residues. Germline values: CDR1 MNHEY, CDR2 SMNVEV (reference sequence). CDR3 sequence (DNA): TGTGCCAGCAGTTTAGGGGTGACAGATACGCAGTATTTT. Translating it yields CASSLGVTDTQYF.

This chain uses TRBV18 with TRBJ2-5; TRBD1 agrees at 7 bases. V shed 3 bases, J shed 6 bases, and the junction held 7 bases outside the gene matches. CDR1 is KGHSH and CDR2 is LQKENI in the germline V gene. The CDR3 has 14 amino acids. CDR3 coding DNA: TGTGCCAGCTCACCCCCGGGACAGATGCAGACCCAGTACTTC. The encoded protein is CASSPPGQMQTQYF.

The rearrangement links TRBV29-1 to TRBJ1-1; maybe TRBD1 (5 bases). From germline, CDR1 is SQVTM and CDR2 ANQGSEA. The CDR3 is 13 residues long. Trimming removed 8 bases at V and 3 bases at J, with 16 bases between. The CDR3, as DNA: TGCAGCTCCTATCCCCCGGGGGACACTGAAGCTTTCTTT. Translated, it gives CSSYPPGDTEAFF.

This clonotype appeared a few times. The chain uses TRBV15 and TRBJ2-1; D is possibly TRBD2 (7 bases). The CDR3 is made up of 14 amino acids. Trimming shortened V by 6 bases and J by 6 bases, and 15 bases separated the two germline ends. From germline, CDR1 is LNHNV and CDR2 YYDKDF (reference sequence). The CDR3 reads CATRGGALTNEQFF. CDR3 nucleotide sequence: TGTGCCACCAGGGGGGGGGCGCTCACCAATGAGCAGTTCTTC.

The V and J genes are TRBV7-2 and TRBJ2-3; D is possibly TRBD1 or TRBD2 (6 bases each). The CDR3 covers 15 residues. Deletions cut 6 bases from V and 1 base from J, with 14 bases between. The germline V gene has CDR1 SGHTA and CDR2 FQGNSA. For the CDR3, the DNA is TGTGCCAGCAGTCCCGGGGGCTCCGGCACAGATACGCAGTATTTT. Its protein product is CASSPGGSGTDTQYF.

This clonotype came up many times. The V gene is TRBV7-2, the J gene TRBJ2-1; 8 nucleotides match TRBD2. The CDR3 is 14 amino acids. The germline gives CDR1 SGHTA, CDR2 FQGNSA. Losses at the gene ends were 1 base for V and 9 bases for J; bases not matched to a gene: 5. This chain's CDR3 is CASSLVSGGVEQFF. Written as DNA, the CDR3 is TGTGCCAGCAGCTTAGTGAGCGGGGGTGTTGAGCAGTTCTTC. The complete variable domain, with remaining parts taken from reference TRBV7-2 and TRBJ2-1, reads GAGVSQSPSNKVTEKGKDVELRCDPISGHTALYWYRQSLGQGLEFLIYFQGNSAPDKSGLPSDRFSAERTGGSVSTLTIQRTQQEDSAVYLCASSLVSGGVEQFFGPGTRLTVL.

This clonotype appeared many times. The rearrangement links TRBV2 to TRBJ1-6; D is unclear. Trimming removed 0 bases from V and 4 bases from J, with 10 bases in between. The CDR3 consists of 16 residues. Germline V gives CDR1 SNHLY, CDR2 FYNNEI. CDR3 loop: CASSEAGSLYNSPLHF. DNA of the CDR3: TGTGCCAGCAGTGAAGCCGGATCCCTATATAATTCACCCCTCCACTTT.

V is TRBV7-2 and J is TRBJ2-7; D not certain. Germline V gives CDR1 SGHTA, CDR2 FQGNSA. Trimming cost V 0 bases and J 0 bases, with 3 bases left between them. This CDR3 has 13 amino acids. CDR3 nucleotides: TGTGCCAGCAGCTTAGCAAGCTCCTACGAGCAGTACTTC. It encodes CASSLASSYEQYF.

This clonotype was found a few times. J is TRBJ1-2 and V is TRBV6-5; 10 positions agree with TRBD1. This CDR3 has 12 residues. Trimming cost V 8 bases and J 8 bases; bases outside gene matches: 5. CDR1 is MNHEY and CDR2 is SVGAGI in the germline V gene. CDR3: CASGTGVGGYTF. CDR3 sequence (DNA): TGTGCCAGCGGGACAGGGGTAGGAGGCTACACCTTC.

The V call is TRBV7-6, the J call TRBJ1-4; D is possibly TRBD1 (6 bases). Germline V gives CDR1 SGHVS, CDR2 FNYEAQ. Trimming took off 5 bases at V and 8 bases at J, with 21 bases between the two ends. The CDR3 runs to 16 residues. The CDR3 spells CASSPRGRQLGEKLFF. The CDR3 DNA is TGTGCCAGCAGCCCCCGGGGGCGCCAACTGGGGGAAAAACTGTTTTTT. Supplemented by reference TRBV7-6 and TRBJ1-4, the full variable domain reads GAGVSQSPRYKVTKRGQDVALRCDPISGHVSLYWYRQALGQGPEFLTYFNYEAQQDKSGLPNDRFSAERPEGSISTLTIQRTEQRDSAMYRCASSPRGRQLGEKLFFGSGTQLSVL.

This clonotype was picked up many times. This sequence joins TRBV30 and TRBJ2-5; 9 bases are a match to TRBD2. Germline trimming cut 2 bases from V and 2 bases from J; bases unmatched to any gene: 6. The CDR3 totals 15 residues. The germline V gene has CDR1 GTSNPN and CDR2 SVGIG (reference sequence). CDR3 region: CAWSQLAGGQETQYF. In nucleotides, the CDR3 is TGTGCCTGGAGTCAGTTGGCGGGGGGGCAAGAGACCCAGTACTTC.